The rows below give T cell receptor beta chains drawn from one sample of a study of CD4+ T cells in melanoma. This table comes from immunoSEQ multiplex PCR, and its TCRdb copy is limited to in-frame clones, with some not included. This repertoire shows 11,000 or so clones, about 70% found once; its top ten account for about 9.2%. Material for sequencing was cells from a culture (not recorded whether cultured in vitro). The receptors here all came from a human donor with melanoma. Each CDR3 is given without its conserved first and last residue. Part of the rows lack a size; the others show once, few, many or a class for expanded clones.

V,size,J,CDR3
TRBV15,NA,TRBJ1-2,ATSSTVYYGYT
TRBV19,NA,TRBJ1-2,ASSSRGRKYGYT
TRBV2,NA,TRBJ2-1,ASLGQVGNEQF
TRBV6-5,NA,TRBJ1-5,ASSYTGILNQPQH
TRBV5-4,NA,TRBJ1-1,ASSPLRGAEAF
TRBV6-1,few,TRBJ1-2,ASSGRDREDGYT
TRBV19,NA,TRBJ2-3,ASSMGPLTDTQY
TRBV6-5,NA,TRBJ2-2,ASSYSGGRTGELF
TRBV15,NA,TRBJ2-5,ATSRDRLGQGTQETQY
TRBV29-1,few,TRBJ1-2,SVDGNSDYGYT
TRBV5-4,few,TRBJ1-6,ASRMGSESPLH
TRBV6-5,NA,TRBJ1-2,ASSQREGYGYT
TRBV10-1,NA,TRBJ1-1,ASRAGGPGTTEAF
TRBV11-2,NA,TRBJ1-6,ASSLEVGSPLH
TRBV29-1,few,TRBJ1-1,SVETGQGWTEAF
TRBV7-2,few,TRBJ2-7,ASSPRASGGRYEQY
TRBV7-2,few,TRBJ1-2,ASSFYYGYT
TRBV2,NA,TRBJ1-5,ASREREGNQPQH
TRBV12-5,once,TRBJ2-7,ASGRGYEQY
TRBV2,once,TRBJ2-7,ASSFPLTYEQY
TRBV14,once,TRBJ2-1,ASSPQGTGARGGQF
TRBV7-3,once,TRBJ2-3,ASSLRGFGFTSTDTQY
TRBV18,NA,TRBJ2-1,ASSGSGGAYNEQF
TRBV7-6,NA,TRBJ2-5,ASSLGDSPGTQY
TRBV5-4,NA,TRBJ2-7,ASSESGTVPSYEQY
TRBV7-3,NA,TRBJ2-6,ASSSQVLSGANVLT
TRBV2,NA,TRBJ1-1,ASIGVPNTEAF
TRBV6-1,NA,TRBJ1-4,ASSEGPDRINEKLF
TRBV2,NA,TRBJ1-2,ASLDRGYGYT
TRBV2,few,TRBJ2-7,ASSEFSTDPYEQY
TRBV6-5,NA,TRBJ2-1,ASSQDHYNEQF
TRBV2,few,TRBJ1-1,ASSGTGKTEAF
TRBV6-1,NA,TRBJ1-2,ASTVDRGRGYGYT
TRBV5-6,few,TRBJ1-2,ASSIIPGTGPGYT
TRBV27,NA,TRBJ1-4,ASSHGTDPEKLF
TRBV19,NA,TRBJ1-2,ASSIDQAANYGYT
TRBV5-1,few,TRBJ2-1,ASSSTGGASSYNEQF
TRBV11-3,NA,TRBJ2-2,ASSLVGSGELF
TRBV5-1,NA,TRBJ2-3,ASSRSRGADTQY
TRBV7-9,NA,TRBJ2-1,ASSPLSGATYNEQF
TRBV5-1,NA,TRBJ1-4,ASSPLEGFGEKLF
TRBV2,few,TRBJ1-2,ASSTTTGGRGGYT
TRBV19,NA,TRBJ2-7,ASSALRGASYEQY
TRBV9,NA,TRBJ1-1,ASSALTGRAEAF
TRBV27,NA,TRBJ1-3,ASSSQQGFRGNTIY
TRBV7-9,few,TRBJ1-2,ASSTQARGLGYT
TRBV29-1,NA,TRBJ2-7,SASSGGGEKY
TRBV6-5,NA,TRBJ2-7,AISANGMGEQY
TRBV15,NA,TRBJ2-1,ATQRTQGAFYNEQF
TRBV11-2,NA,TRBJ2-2,ASSLVKVSTGELF
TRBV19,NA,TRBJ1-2,ASSIDHFFQSNYGYT
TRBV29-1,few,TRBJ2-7,SVIRGAGYEQY
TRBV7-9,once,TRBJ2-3,ASSLDAGAGDTQY